The clone carrying this T cell receptor (beta chain) was seen more than once but under ten times. Its antigen is still unknown. This CDR3 region has 14 residues. The V gene's germline CDR1 is MNHEY and CDR2 SMNVEV (reference sequence). J gave up 0 bases and V 8 bases, and 6 bases lay outside the gene matches. Using its own MiXCR run on the reads, TCRdb lists one record per CDR3 protein. There are about 220,000 distinct CDR3 sequences in the sample; around two fifths occur only once, and roughly three fifths lies in the top ten. This specimen comes from a study of T cell repertoires in cytomegalovirus infection. Overall study results and limits: The ex vivo response showed dominance by HLA-C-restricted CMV-specific TCR beta clonotypes. Carriers of CMV plus the relevant HLA were identified by cumulative public TCR beta family frequency.

The starting material was CD8+ T cells from cultured PBMCs, obtained from culture after CMV antigen stimulation. The source is a human donor in good health (CMV status not recorded). Some clones in this sample may be carry-over from other donors' samples. The genes are TRBV27 and TRBJ1-1; TRBD1 matches 7 bases. The CDR3 DNA sequence: TGTGCCAGCTCGGACAGGCCCTTGAACACTGAAGCTTTCTTT. Its protein product is CASSDRPLNTEAFF.